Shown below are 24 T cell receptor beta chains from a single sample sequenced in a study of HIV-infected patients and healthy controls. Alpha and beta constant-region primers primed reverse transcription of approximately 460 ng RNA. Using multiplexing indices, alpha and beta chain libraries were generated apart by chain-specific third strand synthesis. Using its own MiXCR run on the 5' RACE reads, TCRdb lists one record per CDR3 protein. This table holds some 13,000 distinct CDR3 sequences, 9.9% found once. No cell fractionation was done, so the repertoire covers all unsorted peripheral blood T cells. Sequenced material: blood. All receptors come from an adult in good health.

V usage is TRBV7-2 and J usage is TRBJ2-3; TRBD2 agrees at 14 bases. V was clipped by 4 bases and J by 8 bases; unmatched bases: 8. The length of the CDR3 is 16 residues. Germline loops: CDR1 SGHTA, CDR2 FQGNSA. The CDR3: CASSSRGLAGGSTQYF. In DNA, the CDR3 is TGTGCCAGCAGCTCGAGAGGACTAGCGGGAGGTTCTACGCAGTATTTT.

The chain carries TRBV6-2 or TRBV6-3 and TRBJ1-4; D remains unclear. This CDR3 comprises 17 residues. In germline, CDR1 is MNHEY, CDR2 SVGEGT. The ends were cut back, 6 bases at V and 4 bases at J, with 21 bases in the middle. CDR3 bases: TGTGCCAGCAGCTCCACAAGGCGGGGATTTGATAATGAAAAACTGTTTTTT. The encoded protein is CASSSTRRGFDNEKLFF.

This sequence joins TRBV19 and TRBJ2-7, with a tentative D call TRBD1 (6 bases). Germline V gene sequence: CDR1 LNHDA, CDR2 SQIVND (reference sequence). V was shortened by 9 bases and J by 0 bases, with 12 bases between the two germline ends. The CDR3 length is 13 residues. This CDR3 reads CASGQQSSYEQYF. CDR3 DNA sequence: TGTGCCAGCGGACAGCAAAGCTCCTACGAGCAGTACTTC.

The CDR3 DNA reads as TGTGCCAGCAGCGCCGGGGACAGGTTCATCACAGATACGCAGTATTTT. It translates to CASSAGDRFITDTQYF. The chain has TRBV11-3 and TRBJ2-3; 8 positions match TRBD1. Germline trimming cut 5 bases from V and 2 bases from J; bases unmatched to any gene: 9. The CDR3 consists of 16 residues. Germline assignment: CDR1 SGHNT and CDR2 YENEEA.

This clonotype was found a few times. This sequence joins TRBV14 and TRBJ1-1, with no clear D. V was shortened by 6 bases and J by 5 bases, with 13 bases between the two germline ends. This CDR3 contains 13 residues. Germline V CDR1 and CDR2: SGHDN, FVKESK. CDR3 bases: TGTGCCAGCAGTCGGATAACGGGGACTGAAGCTTTCTTT. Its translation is CASSRITGTEAFF.

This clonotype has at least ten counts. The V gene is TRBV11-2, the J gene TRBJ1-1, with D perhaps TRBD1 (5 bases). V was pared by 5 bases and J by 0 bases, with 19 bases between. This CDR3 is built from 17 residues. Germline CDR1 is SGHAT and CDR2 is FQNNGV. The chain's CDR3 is CASSQTWGGTLNTEAFF. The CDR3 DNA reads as TGTGCCAGCAGCCAAACATGGGGGGGGACCCTGAACACTGAAGCTTTCTTT.

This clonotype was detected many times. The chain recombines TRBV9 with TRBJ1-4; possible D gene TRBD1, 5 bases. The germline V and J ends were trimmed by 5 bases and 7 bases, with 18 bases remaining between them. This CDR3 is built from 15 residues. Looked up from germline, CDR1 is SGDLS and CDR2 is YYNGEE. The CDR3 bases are TGTGCCAGCAGTCAAAGGTGGGGAGGGACTGAAAAACTGTTTTTT. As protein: CASSQRWGGTEKLFF.

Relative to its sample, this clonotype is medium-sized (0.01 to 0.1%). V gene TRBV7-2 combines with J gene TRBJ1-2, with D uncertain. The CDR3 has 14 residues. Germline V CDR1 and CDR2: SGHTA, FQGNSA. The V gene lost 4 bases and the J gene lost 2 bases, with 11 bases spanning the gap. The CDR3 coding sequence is TGTGCCAGCAGCTCAGATAACAGAAACTATGGCTACACCTTC. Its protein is CASSSDNRNYGYTF.

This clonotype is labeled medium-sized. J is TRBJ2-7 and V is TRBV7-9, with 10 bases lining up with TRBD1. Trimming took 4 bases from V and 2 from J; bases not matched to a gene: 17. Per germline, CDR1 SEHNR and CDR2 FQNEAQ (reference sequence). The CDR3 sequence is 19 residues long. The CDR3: CASSSDIGAGTGDPYEQYF. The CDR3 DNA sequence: TGTGCCAGCAGCTCTGATATAGGGGCCGGGACAGGGGATCCCTACGAGCAGTACTTC.

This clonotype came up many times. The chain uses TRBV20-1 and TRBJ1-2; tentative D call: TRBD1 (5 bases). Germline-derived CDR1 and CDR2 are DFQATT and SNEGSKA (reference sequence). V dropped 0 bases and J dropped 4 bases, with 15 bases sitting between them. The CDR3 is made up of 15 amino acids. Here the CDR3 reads CSARDRKGVIYGYTF. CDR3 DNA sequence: TGCAGTGCTAGAGATCGGAAAGGGGTTATCTATGGCTACACCTTC.

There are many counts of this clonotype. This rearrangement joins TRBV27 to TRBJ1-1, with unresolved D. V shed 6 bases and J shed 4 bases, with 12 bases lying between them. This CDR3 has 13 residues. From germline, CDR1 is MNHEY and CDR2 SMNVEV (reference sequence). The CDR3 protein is CASRGYMGTEAFF. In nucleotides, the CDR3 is TGTGCCAGCAGGGGTTATATGGGCACTGAAGCTTTCTTT.

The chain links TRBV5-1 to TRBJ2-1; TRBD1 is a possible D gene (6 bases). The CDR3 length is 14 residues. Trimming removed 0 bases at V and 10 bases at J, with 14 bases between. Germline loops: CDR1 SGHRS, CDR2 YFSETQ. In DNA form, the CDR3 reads TGCGCCAGCAGCTTGGGTTCATCGACAGGAGAGCAGTTCTTC. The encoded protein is CASSLGSSTGEQFF.

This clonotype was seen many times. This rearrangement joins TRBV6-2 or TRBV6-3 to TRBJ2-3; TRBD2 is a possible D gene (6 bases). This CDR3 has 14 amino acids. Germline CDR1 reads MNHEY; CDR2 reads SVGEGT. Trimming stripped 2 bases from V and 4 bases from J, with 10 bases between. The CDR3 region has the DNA TGTGCCAGCAGTTACGCTTCTAGCGCAGATACGCAGTATTTT. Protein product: CASSYASSADTQYF.

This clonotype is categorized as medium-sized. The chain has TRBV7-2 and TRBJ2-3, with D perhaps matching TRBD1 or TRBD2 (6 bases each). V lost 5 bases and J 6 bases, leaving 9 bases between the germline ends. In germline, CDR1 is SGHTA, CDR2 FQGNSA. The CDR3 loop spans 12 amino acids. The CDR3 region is CASSPGADTQYF. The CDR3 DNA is TGTGCCAGCAGCCCGGGGGCGGATACGCAGTATTTT.

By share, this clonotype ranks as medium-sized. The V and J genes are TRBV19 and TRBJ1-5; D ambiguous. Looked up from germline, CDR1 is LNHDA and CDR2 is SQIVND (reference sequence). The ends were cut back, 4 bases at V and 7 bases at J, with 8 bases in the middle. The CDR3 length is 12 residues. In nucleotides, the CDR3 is TGTGCCAGTAGTAGTTTCAGACAGCCCCAGCATTTT. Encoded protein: CASSSFRQPQHF.

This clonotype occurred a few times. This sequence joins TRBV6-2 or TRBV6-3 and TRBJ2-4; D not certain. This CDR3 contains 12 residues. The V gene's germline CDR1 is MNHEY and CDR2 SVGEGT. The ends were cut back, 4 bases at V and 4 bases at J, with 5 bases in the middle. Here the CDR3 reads CASSSSKNIQYF. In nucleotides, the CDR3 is TGTGCCAGCAGTTCGTCGAAAAACATTCAGTACTTC.

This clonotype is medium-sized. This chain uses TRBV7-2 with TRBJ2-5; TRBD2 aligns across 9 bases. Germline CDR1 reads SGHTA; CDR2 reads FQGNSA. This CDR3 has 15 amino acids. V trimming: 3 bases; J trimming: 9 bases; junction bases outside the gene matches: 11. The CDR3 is CASSLTSGGGLAQYF. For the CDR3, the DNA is TGTGCCAGCAGCTTGACTAGCGGAGGGGGATTGGCCCAGTACTTC.

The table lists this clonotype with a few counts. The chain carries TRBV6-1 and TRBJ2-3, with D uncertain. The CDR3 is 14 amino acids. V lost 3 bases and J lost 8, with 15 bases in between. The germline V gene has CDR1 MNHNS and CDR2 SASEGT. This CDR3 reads CASSEGLWGSTQYF. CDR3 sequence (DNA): TGTGCCAGCAGTGAGGGCTTATGGGGATCTACGCAGTATTTT.

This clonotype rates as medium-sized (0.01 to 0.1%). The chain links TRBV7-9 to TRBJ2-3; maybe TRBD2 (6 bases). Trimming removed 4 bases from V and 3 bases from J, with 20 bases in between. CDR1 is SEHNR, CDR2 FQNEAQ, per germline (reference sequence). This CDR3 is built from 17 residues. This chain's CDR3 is CASSYGAIAVNTDTQYF. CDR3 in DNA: TGTGCCAGCAGCTACGGGGCCATAGCGGTTAATACAGATACGCAGTATTTT.

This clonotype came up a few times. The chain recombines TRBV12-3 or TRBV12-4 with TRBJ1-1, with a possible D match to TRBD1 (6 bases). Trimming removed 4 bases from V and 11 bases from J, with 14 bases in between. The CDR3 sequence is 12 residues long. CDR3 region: CASSSQGFLAFF. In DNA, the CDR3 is TGTGCCAGCAGTTCGCAGGGGTTTTTGGCTTTCTTT.

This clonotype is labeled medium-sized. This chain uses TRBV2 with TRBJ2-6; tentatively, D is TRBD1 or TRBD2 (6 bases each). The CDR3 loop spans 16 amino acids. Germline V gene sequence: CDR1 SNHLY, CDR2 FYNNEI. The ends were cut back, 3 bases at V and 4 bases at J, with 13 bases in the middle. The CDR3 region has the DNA TGTGCCAGCAGTGAGACGGGGGCGAGCGGGGCCAACGTCCTGACTTTC. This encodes CASSETGASGANVLTF.

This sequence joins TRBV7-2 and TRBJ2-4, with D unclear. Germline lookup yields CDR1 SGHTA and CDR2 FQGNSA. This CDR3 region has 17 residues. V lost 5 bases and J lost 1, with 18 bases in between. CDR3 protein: CASSPRSGLVAKNIQYF. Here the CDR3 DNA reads TGTGCCAGCAGCCCACGGTCCGGGTTGGTGGCCAAAAACATTCAGTACTTC.

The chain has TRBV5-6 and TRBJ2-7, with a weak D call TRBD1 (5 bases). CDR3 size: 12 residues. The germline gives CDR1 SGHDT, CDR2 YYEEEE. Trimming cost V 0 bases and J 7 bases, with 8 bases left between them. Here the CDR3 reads CASSLGREEQYF. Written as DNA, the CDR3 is TGTGCCAGCAGCTTGGGCAGGGAAGAGCAGTACTTC.

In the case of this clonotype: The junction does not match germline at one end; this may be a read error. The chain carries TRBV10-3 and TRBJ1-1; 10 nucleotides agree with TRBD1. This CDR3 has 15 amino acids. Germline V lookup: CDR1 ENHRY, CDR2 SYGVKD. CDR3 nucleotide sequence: TGTGCCATCAGTCCGACAGGGGGCACGGACACTCAAGCTTTCTTT. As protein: CAISPTGGTDTQAFF.